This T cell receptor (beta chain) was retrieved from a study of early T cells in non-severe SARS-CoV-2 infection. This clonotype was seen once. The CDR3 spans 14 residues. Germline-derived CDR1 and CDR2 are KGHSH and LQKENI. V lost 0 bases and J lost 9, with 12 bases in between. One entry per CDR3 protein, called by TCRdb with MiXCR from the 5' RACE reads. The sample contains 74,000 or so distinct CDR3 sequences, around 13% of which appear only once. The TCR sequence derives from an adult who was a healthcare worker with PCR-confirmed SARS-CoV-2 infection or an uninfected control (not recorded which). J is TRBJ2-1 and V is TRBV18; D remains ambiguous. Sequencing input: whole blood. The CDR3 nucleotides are TGTGCCAGCTCACCACCCCTTTCCCTGGGTGAGCAGTTCTTC. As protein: CASSPPLSLGEQFF.